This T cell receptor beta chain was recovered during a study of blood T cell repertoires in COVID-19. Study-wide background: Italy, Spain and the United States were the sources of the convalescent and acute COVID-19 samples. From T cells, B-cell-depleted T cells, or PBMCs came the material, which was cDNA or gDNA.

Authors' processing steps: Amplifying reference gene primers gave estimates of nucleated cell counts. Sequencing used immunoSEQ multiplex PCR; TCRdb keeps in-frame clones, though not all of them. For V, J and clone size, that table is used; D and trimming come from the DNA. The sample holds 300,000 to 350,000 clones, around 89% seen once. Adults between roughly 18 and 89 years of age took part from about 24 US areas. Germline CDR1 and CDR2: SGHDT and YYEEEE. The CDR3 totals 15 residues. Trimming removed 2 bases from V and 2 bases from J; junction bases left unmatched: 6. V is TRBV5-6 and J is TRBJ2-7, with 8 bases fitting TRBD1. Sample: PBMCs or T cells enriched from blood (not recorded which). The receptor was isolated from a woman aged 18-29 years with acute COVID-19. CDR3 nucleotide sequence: TGTGCCAGCAGCTTCCCAGGGGGCTTGACCTACGAGCAGTACTTC. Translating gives CASSFPGGLTYEQYF.